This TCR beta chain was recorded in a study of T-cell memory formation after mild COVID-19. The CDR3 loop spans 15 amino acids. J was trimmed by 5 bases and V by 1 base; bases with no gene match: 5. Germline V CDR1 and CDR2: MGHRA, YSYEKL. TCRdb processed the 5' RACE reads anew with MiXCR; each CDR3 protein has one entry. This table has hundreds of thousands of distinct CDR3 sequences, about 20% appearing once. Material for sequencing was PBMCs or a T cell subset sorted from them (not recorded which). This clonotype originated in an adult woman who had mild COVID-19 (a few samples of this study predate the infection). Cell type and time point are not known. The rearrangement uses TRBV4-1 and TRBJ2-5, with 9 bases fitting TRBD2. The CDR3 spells CASSQGLAGRETQYF. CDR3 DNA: TGCGCCAGCAGCCAAGGGCTAGCGGGGCGGGAGACCCAGTACTTC.